The 9 T cell receptor beta chains presented below share a single source sample, sequenced in a study of shared clonotypes between healthy human individuals. Profiling relied on immunoSEQ multiplex PCR, and the TCRdb table lists in-frame clones only, not all of them. This table holds a few million clones, approximately 93% found once. Material for sequencing was naive CD4+ T cells from PBMCs. Subset described: CD45RA+ positively selected. The receptors were gathered from a young man in good health. Some clones in this sample may be carry-over from other donors' samples.

This chain connects TRBV7-8 to TRBJ1-1; 7 bases line up with TRBD1. Unmatched junction bases numbered 7, after V lost 5 bases and J lost 1 base. Germline lookup yields CDR1 SGHVS and CDR2 FQNEAQ. The CDR3 is 15 amino acids. CDR3 coding DNA: TGTGCCAGCAGCCCACGAGGGACAGCGAACACTGAAGCTTTCTTT. This gives the protein CASSPRGTANTEAFF.

This clone came up once. Distinct nucleotide sequences in the sample also encode this CDR3. The chain recombines TRBV5-6 with TRBJ2-1; D gene unclear. Germline V gene sequence: CDR1 SGHDT, CDR2 YYEEEE. This CDR3 has 11 amino acids. Deletions cut 4 bases from V and 6 bases from J, with 5 bases between. This CDR3 is CASSLFNEQFF. The CDR3 DNA reads TGTGCCAGCAGCCTCTTCAATGAGCAGTTCTTC.

This chain uses TRBV6-1 with TRBJ2-1, with 14 positions matching TRBD2. The V and J ends lost 4 bases and 7 bases, in that order; junction bases with no gene match: 3. CDR1 MNHNS and CDR2 SASEGT come from the germline V gene. The CDR3 is 15 residues long. CDR3 region: CASSGLAGGLNEQFF. In DNA, the CDR3 is TGTGCCAGCAGTGGACTAGCGGGAGGGTTAAATGAGCAGTTCTTC.

For this clone: One end of the junction fails to match germline, which may point to a read error. The rearrangement links TRBV14 to TRBJ2-7; TRBD2 matches 11 bases. Germline CDR1 and CDR2: SGHDN and FVKESK. The CDR3 runs 12 residues. This chain's CDR3 is CASSRLGLAVQF. The CDR3 DNA reads as TGTGCCAGCAGCCGCTTGGGACTAGCGGTTCAGTTC.

This clone occurred once. The chain carries TRBV7-9 and TRBJ2-1, with a possible D match to TRBD2 (7 bases). The CDR3 length is 15 residues. Germline-derived CDR1 and CDR2 are SEHNR and FQNEAQ (reference sequence). V was pared by 7 bases and J by 7 bases, with 20 bases between. The CDR3 sequence is CASTESGGLGNEQFF. CDR3 DNA: TGTGCCAGCACCGAATCGGGGGGCTTGGGGAATGAGCAGTTCTTC.

V is TRBV5-6 and J is TRBJ1-1; 7 nucleotides match TRBD1. Germline CDR1 SGHDT, CDR2 YYEEEE. The V and J ends lost 0 bases and 4 bases, in that order; junction bases with no gene match: 3. CDR3 length: 14 residues. CDR3 in DNA: TGTGCCAGCAGCTTGGTGCAGGGGGGCACTGAAGCTTTCTTT. Its protein is CASSLVQGGTEAFF. Together with reference TRBV5-6 and TRBJ1-1, the CDR3 gives the full variable domain: DAGVTQSPTHLIKTRGQQVTLRCSPKSGHDTVSWYQQALGQGPQFIFQYYEEEERQRGNFPDRFSGHQFPNYSSELNVNALLLGDSALYLCASSLVQGGTEAFFGQGTRLTVV.

This rearrangement joins TRBV9 to TRBJ1-2; D remains unclear. Germline V lookup: CDR1 SGDLS, CDR2 YYNGEE. The V and J ends lost 2 bases and 6 bases respectively, with 11 bases between them. The CDR3 runs to 13 residues. The CDR3 DNA follows: TGTGCCAGCAGCGTCGAAGGGTTGGATGGCTACACCTTC. Translation gives CASSVEGLDGYTF.

Of note for this clone: The sample holds other DNA sequences that translate to the same CDR3. This chain's CDR3 is CASSFSDYGYTF. The CDR3 DNA sequence: TGTGCCAGCAGTTTCTCAGACTATGGCTACACCTTC. This rearrangement joins TRBV28 to TRBJ1-2; D not resolved. V gave up 3 bases and J gave up 3 bases, with 5 bases separating them. The V gene's germline CDR1 is MDHEN and CDR2 SYDVKM. This CDR3 comprises 12 residues.

The chain joins TRBV7-3 to TRBJ2-1; D perhaps matches TRBD1 (6 bases). This CDR3 comprises 15 residues. V lost 4 bases to trimming and J lost 2 bases, with 12 bases between them. Germline V gene sequence: CDR1 SGHTA, CDR2 FQGTGA. The CDR3 sequence: CASSSTGSTYNEQFF. The CDR3 nucleotides read TGTGCCAGCAGCTCCACAGGGAGTACCTACAATGAGCAGTTCTTC.